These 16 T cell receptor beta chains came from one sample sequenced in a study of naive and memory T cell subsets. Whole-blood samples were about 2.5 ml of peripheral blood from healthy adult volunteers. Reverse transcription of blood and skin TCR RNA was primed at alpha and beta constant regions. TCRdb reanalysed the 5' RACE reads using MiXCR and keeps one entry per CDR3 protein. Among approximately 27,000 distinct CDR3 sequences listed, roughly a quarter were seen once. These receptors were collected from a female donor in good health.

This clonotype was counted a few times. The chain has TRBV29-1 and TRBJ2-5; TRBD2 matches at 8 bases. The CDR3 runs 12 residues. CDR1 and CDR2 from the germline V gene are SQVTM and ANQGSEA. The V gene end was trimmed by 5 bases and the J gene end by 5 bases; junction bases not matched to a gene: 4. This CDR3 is CSVSSGAETQYF. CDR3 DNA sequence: TGCAGCGTTAGTAGCGGGGCGGAGACCCAGTACTTC.

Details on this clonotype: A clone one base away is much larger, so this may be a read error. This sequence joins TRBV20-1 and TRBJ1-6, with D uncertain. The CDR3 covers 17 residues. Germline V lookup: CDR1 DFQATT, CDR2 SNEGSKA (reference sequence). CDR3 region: CIARDSGSGSYNSPLHF. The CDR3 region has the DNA TGCATTGCTAGAGATTCGGGGTCCGGCTCCTATAATTCACCCCTCCACTTT.

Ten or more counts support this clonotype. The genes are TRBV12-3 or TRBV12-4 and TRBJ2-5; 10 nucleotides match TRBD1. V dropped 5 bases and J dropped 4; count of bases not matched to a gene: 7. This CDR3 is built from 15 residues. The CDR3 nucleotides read TGTGCCAGCAGTGGGGGACAGGGGTTGGGAGAGACCCAGTACTTC. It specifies CASSGGQGLGETQYF.

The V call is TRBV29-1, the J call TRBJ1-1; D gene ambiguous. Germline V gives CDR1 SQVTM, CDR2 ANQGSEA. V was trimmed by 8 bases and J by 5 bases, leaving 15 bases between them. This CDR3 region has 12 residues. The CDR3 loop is CSFNGLGTEAFF. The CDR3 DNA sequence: TGCAGCTTCAACGGTCTGGGTACTGAAGCTTTCTTT.

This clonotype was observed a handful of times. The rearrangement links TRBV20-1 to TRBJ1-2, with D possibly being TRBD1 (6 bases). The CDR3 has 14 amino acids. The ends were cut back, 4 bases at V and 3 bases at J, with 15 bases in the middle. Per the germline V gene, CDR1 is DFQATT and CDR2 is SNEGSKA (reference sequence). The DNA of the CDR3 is TGCAGTGCTAAAAAGAGGCGGACAGACTATGGCTACACCTTC. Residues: CSAKKRRTDYGYTF.

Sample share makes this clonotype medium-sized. CDR3 DNA sequence: TGTGCCAGCAGCAAAGGGGACAGTCCAGATACGCAGTATTTT. It encodes CASSKGDSPDTQYF. This chain joins TRBV7-3 and TRBJ2-3, with TRBD1 matching over 7 bases. Trimming cost V 5 bases and J 4 bases; bases outside gene matches: 6. The CDR3 spans 14 residues. CDR1 and CDR2 (germline): SGHTA, FQGTGA.

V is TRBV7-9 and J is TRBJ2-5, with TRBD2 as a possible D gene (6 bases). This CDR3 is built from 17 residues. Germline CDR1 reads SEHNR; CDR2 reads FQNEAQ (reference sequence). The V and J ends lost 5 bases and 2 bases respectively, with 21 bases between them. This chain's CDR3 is CASSPRDRRNWQETQYF. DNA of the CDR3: TGTGCCAGCAGCCCGCGGGATCGGAGAAACTGGCAAGAGACCCAGTACTTC.

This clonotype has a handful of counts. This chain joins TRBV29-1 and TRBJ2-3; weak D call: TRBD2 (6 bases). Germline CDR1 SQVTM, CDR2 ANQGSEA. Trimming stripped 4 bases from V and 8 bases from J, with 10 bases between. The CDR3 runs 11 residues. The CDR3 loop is CSVVLAGTQYF. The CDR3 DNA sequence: TGCAGCGTTGTACTAGCCGGTACGCAGTATTTT.

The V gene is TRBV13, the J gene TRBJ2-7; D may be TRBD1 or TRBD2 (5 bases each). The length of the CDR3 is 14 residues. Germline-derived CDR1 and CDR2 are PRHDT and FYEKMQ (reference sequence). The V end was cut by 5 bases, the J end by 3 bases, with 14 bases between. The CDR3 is CASSLGAADYEQYF. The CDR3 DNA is TGTGCCAGCAGCCTCGGGGCCGCGGACTACGAGCAGTACTTC.

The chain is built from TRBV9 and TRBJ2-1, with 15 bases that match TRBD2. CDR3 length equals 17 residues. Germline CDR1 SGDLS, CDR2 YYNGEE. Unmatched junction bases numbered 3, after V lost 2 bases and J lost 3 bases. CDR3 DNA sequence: TGTGCCAGCAGCGTCGGACTAGCGGGGGGGGGCTACAATGAGCAGTTCTTC. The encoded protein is CASSVGLAGGGYNEQFF. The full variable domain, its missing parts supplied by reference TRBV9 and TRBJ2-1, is DSGVTQTPKHLITATGQRVTLRCSPRSGDLSVYWYQQSLDQGLQFLIQYYNGEERAKGNILERFSAQQFPDLHSELNLSSLELGDSALYFCASSVGLAGGGYNEQFFGPGTRLTVL.

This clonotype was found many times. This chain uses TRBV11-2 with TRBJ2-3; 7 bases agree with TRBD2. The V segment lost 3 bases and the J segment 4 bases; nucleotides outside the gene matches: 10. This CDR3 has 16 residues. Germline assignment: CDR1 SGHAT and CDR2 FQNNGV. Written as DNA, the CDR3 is TGTGCCAGCAGCTTGAATCTGGGCGGGAGCTCAGATACGCAGTATTTT. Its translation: CASSLNLGGSSDTQYF.

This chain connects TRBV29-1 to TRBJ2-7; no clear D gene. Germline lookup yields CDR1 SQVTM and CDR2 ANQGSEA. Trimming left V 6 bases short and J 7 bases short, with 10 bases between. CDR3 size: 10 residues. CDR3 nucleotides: TGCAGCGTGAGTTCCGTGGAGCAGTACTTC. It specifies CSVSSVEQYF.

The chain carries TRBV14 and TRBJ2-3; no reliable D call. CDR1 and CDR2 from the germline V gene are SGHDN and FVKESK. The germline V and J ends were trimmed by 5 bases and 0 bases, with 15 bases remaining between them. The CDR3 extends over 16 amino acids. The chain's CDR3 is CASSGRPLTSTDTQYF. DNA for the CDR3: TGTGCCAGCAGCGGGCGCCCGTTGACTAGCACAGATACGCAGTATTTT.

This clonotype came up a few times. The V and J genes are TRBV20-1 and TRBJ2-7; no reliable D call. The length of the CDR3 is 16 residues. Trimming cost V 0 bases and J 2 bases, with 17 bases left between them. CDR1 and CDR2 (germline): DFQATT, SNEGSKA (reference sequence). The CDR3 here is CSARDRTSNGPYEQYF. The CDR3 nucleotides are TGCAGTGCTAGAGATCGGACCAGTAATGGCCCCTACGAGCAGTACTTC.

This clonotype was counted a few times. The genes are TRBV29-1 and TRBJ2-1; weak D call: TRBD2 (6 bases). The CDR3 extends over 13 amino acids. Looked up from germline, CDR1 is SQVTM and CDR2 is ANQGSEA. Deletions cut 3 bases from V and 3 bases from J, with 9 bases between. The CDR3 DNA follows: TGCAGCGTTGACGGCGGGAACTACAATGAGCAGTTCTTC. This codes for CSVDGGNYNEQFF.

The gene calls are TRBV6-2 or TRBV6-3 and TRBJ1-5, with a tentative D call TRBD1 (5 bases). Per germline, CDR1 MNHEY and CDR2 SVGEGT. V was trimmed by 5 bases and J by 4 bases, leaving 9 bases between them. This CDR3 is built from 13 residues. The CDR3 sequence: CASSPGGNQPQHF. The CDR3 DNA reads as TGTGCCAGCAGTCCTGGGGGGAATCAGCCCCAGCATTTT.